This TCR beta chain was captured by sequencing in a study of T cell responses to AZD1222 COVID-19 vaccine. CDR1 is MNHEY, CDR2 SVGAGI, per germline. Trimming took off 0 bases at V and 2 bases at J, with 10 bases between the two ends. CDR3 length equals 15 residues. In regard to this clone: Its target is unknown.

The study, taken as a whole, reports: Close to half of spike-specific TCRs reportedly recognize unmutated variant regions. No repertoire was sampled before or during the peak T cell response, only after it. White British people made up most donors, females outnumbered males, and clonal diversity was possibly underestimated. Regions 160-218 and 743-854 dominated among vaccine-associated CD4 TCRs spanning spike.

Assay used: immunoSEQ multiplex PCR; TCRdb lists only in-frame clones, some missing. Of over 95,000 clones detected, approximately 90% appear once; the ten largest clones hold 4.5%. This rearrangement joins TRBV6-5 to TRBJ2-5; D unresolved. The clonotype was recovered from an adult in good health. Material: peripheral blood, obtained on day 0 of AZD1222 vaccination. CDR3 bases: TGTGCCAGCAGTTACTCGGGTAGGGATCAAGAGACCCAGTACTTC. The encoded protein is CASSYSGRDQETQYF.